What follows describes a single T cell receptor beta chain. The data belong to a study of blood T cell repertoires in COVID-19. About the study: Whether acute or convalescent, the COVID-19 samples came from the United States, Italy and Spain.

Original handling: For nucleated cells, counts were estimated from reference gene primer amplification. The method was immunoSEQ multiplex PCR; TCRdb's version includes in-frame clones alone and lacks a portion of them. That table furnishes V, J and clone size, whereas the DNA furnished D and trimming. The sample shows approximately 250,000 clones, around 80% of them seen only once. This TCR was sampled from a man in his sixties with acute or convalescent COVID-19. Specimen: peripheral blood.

As DNA, the CDR3 is TGTGCCAGCAGCAAAGCCGGGACTAACTACAATGAGCAGTTCTTC. This gives the protein CASSKAGTNYNEQFF. The chain joins TRBV14 to TRBJ2-1; 7 bases map to TRBD2. The V gene end was trimmed by 5 bases and the J gene end by 3 bases; junction bases not matched to a gene: 7. The CDR3 totals 15 residues. The germline gives CDR1 SGHDN, CDR2 FVKESK.